What follows are 20 T cell receptor beta chains derived from one specimen sequenced in a study of blood T cell repertoires in COVID-19 (dated by TCRdb to about 2020). The library was built by means of the immunoSEQ multiplex PCR assay. TCRdb re-hosts the immuneACCESS table, in-frame sequences only. Its copies lack some clones; in the studies checked, an unresolved V gene accounts for under half of them, and the cause for the rest is not known. This sample lists about 420,000 clones; 70% to 90% were detected once. 0.8% to 1% of the sample comes from the top ten. Material: peripheral blood. The receptors here all came from a man between 18 and 29 years old with COVID-19, enrolled during active disease.

CDR3 sequence: CASSLSRASHSNQPQHF. The CDR3 DNA follows: TGTGCCAGCAGCTTGTCGAGGGCTTCCCATAGCAATCAGCCCCAGCATTTT. This chain links TRBV5-8 with TRBJ1-5; D call uncertain. V dropped 1 base and J dropped 0 bases, with 14 bases sitting between them. CDR3 length: 17 residues. Germline V gene sequence: CDR1 SGHTS, CDR2 YDEGEE.

J is TRBJ2-7 and V is TRBV25-1, with TRBD1 identical over 10 bases. The CDR3 is 13 amino acids. Trimming took 10 bases from V and 6 from J; bases not matched to a gene: 9. From germline, CDR1 is MGHDK and CDR2 SYGVNS. Here the CDR3 reads CATTGTGAVEQYF. The CDR3 bases are TGTGCCACCACCGGGACAGGGGCCGTCGAGCAGTACTTC.

J is TRBJ1-2 and V is TRBV5-1, with 11 bases identical to TRBD1. Trimming removed 6 bases from V and 2 bases from J; junction bases left unmatched: 6. CDR1 and CDR2 (germline): SGHRS, YFSETQ. The CDR3 has 15 residues. The CDR3 DNA reads as TGCGCCAGCAACCCGGGACAGGGGGTAAACTATGGCTACACCTTC. It translates to CASNPGQGVNYGYTF. Based on the CDR3 plus reference TRBV5-1 and TRBJ1-2, the full variable domain is KAGVTQTPRYLIKTRGQQVTLSCSPISGHRSVSWYQQTPGQGLQFLFEYFSETQRNKGNFPGRFSGRQFSNSRSEMNVSTLELGDSALYLCASNPGQGVNYGYTFGSGTRLTVV.

This chain links TRBV18 with TRBJ1-6, with 9 bases fitting TRBD1. V lost 2 bases to trimming and J lost 8 bases; unmatched junction nucleotides: 7. The CDR3 runs to 16 residues. The germline V gene encodes CDR1 KGHSH and CDR2 LQKENI. The CDR3: CASSPNPGQGHSPLHF. The CDR3, as DNA: TGTGCCAGCTCACCAAATCCGGGACAGGGCCATTCACCCCTCCACTTT.

This clone was observed a single time. DNA of the CDR3: TGTGCCAGCAGCGCAGGACTAGGATTCAATCAGCCCCAGCATTTT. Translating it yields CASSAGLGFNQPQHF. The chain is built from TRBV7-2 and TRBJ1-5, with unresolved D. Trimming removed 5 bases from V and 3 bases from J, with 14 bases in between. Germline V gene lookup returns CDR1 SGHTA and CDR2 FQGNSA. The CDR3 has 15 amino acids.

This clone was observed a few times. The chain has TRBV5-6 and TRBJ1-2; perhaps TRBD1 as D (6 bases). Germline V lookup: CDR1 SGHDT, CDR2 YYEEEE. Trimming pared 6 bases from V and 6 bases from J, leaving 18 bases between. The CDR3 contains 14 residues. For the CDR3, the DNA is TGTGCCAGCACTCTTGGTGGGGGGGCGGATGGCTACACCTTC. Its translation is CASTLGGGADGYTF.

The chain carries TRBV2 and TRBJ2-2, with D perhaps TRBD2 (5 bases). This CDR3 is 12 amino acids long. CDR1 SNHLY and CDR2 FYNNEI come from the germline V gene. The V end lost 6 bases, the J end lost 6 bases, and 8 bases lay between the germline ends. As DNA, the CDR3 is TGTGCCAGCAGGGGAGCAGCCGGGGAGCTGTTTTTT. It encodes CASRGAAGELFF. The entire variable domain, with the rest obtained from reference TRBV2 and TRBJ2-2, is as follows: EPEVTQTPSHQVTQMGQEVILRCVPISNHLYFYWYRQILGQKVEFLVSFYNNEISEKSEIFDDQFSVERPDGSNFTLKIRSTKLEDSAMYFCASRGAAGELFFGEGSRLTVL.

The V gene is TRBV6-5, the J gene TRBJ1-4; 8 positions agree with TRBD1. V gave up 6 bases and J gave up 14 bases; unmatched junction bases: 14. The length of the CDR3 is 14 residues. CDR1 and CDR2 from the germline V gene are MNHEY and SVGAGI. Here the CDR3 reads CASRPDRGRKRLFF. The CDR3 coding sequence is TGTGCCAGCAGACCAGACAGGGGAAGGAAAAGGCTGTTTTTT.

The V and J genes are TRBV7-2 and TRBJ1-2, with 7 bases matching TRBD1. Germline lookup yields CDR1 SGHTA and CDR2 FQGNSA. This CDR3 is built from 15 residues. Germline trimming cut 4 bases from V and 7 bases from J; bases unmatched to any gene: 12. CDR3 coding DNA: TGTGCCAGCAGCTACGCGCCACAGGGGATAAGTGGCTACACCTTC. Protein sequence: CASSYAPQGISGYTF.

This clone came up once. The chain's CDR3 is CASSLREANYGYTF. The DNA of the CDR3 is TGCGCCAGCAGCCTCAGGGAAGCAAACTATGGCTACACCTTC. The chain employs TRBV5-1 and TRBJ1-2; tentative D call: TRBD1 (5 bases). The CDR3 contains 14 residues. The germline V gene has CDR1 SGHRS and CDR2 YFSETQ. V lost 4 bases, J lost 2 bases, and 12 bases lay in between.

The CDR3 is CASSLAGGPTYEQYF. For the CDR3, the DNA is TGTGCCAGCAGCTTGGCTGGGGGCCCCACCTACGAGCAGTACTTC. The chain couples TRBV5-5 to TRBJ2-7, with D possibly being TRBD1 (6 bases). V lost 0 bases and J 2 bases, leaving 12 bases between the germline ends. This CDR3 is 15 amino acids long. Germline assignment: CDR1 SGHKS and CDR2 YYEKEE (reference sequence).

The CDR3: CASSPARTREDYEQYF. In nucleotides, the CDR3 is TGCGCCAGCAGCCCAGCCCGGACTAGGGAAGATTACGAGCAGTACTTC. V gene TRBV4-1 combines with J gene TRBJ2-7; 7 nucleotides align to TRBD2. The CDR3 consists of 16 residues. Germline V gene lookup returns CDR1 MGHRA and CDR2 YSYEKL. Trimming took 4 bases from V and 4 from J; bases not matched to a gene: 13.

The chain carries TRBV6-1 and TRBJ1-6, with D maybe TRBD1 (6 bases). The CDR3 spans 14 residues. Trimming stripped 1 base from V and 6 bases from J, with 7 bases between. Germline V gene data show CDR1 as MNHNS and CDR2 as SASEGT. CDR3 sequence (DNA): TGTGCCAGCAGTGAAGGACAGGCTAATTCACCCCTCCACTTT. Translating gives CASSEGQANSPLHF.

This sequence joins TRBV19 and TRBJ2-3, with TRBD2 matching 7 bases. This CDR3 is built from 15 residues. Trimming cost V 3 bases and J 0 bases; bases outside gene matches: 3. Germline V gene sequence: CDR1 LNHDA, CDR2 SQIVND (reference sequence). DNA for the CDR3: TGTGCCAGTAGTATGGAAGCGGGGAGCACAGATACGCAGTATTTT. It yields the protein CASSMEAGSTDTQYF.

V gene TRBV5-4 combines with J gene TRBJ1-1; the D gene is possibly TRBD1 (5 bases). The CDR3 sequence is 15 residues long. V was clipped by 4 bases and J by 1 base, with 14 bases between them. Germline V gives CDR1 SGHNT, CDR2 YYREEE (reference sequence). The CDR3 bases are TGTGCCAGCAGCAGAGACCTACAGGAGAACACTGAAGCTTTCTTT. It codes for CASSRDLQENTEAFF. The variable domain in full, with the rest retrieved from reference TRBV5-4 and TRBJ1-1, is ETGVTQSPTHLIKTRGQQVTLRCSSQSGHNTVSWYQQALGQGPQFIFQYYREEENGRGNFPPRFSGLQFPNYSSELNVNALELDDSALYLCASSRDLQENTEAFFGQGTRLTVV.

This chain connects TRBV28 to TRBJ1-5; TRBD1 matches 8 bases. Germline trimming cut 6 bases from V and 1 base from J; bases unmatched to any gene: 2. This CDR3 has 14 amino acids. Germline V gene sequence: CDR1 MDHEN, CDR2 SYDVKM. CDR3 nucleotide sequence: TGTGCCAGCAGCCAGGGGGCAAGCAATCAGCCCCAGCATTTT. Its translation: CASSQGASNQPQHF.

The V and J genes are TRBV30 and TRBJ2-5; D may be TRBD1 (5 bases). Trimming pared 0 bases from V and 10 bases from J, leaving 12 bases between. Germline V gene data show CDR1 as GTSNPN and CDR2 as SVGIG (reference sequence). The CDR3 contains 12 residues. CDR3 in amino acids: CAWSVPLQGQYF. DNA for the CDR3: TGTGCCTGGAGTGTCCCCCTCCAGGGCCAGTACTTC.

The chain couples TRBV6-2 or TRBV6-3 to TRBJ2-5; 7 nucleotides line up with TRBD2. This CDR3 is 13 amino acids long. The V and J ends lost 6 bases and 3 bases, in that order; junction bases with no gene match: 4. Germline V gives CDR1 MNHEY, CDR2 SVGEGT. The CDR3 protein is CASSPAGKETQYF. CDR3 coding DNA: TGTGCCAGCAGCCCAGCGGGAAAAGAGACCCAGTACTTC.

The chain carries TRBV10-1 and TRBJ2-3, with D perhaps TRBD2 (5 bases). The CDR3 covers 12 residues. CDR1 and CDR2 from the germline V gene are WNHNN and SYGVQD (reference sequence). V was pared by 6 bases and J by 8 bases, with 12 bases between. Here the CDR3 DNA reads TGCGCCAGCAGGGCGGACCGGGGTACGCAGTATTTT. It yields the protein CASRADRGTQYF.

The chain is built from TRBV12-3 or TRBV12-4 and TRBJ2-7, with 8 positions matching TRBD2. The CDR3 is made up of 13 amino acids. Trimming cost V 7 bases and J 2 bases; bases outside gene matches: 4. The CDR3 here is CASNPGGAYEQYF. The CDR3 region has the DNA TGTGCCAGCAATCCGGGGGGGGCCTACGAGCAGTACTTC.